This passage covers 26 T cell receptor beta chains from one sample sequenced in a study of shared clonotypes between healthy human individuals. Clones were read by immunoSEQ multiplex PCR, and TCRdb kept only the in-frame ones, dropping some. Counted here are roughly 2.1 million clones, 90% to 95% occurring once; the ten biggest clones make up under 2%. CD45RO-negative, CCR7-selected cells formed the naive CD8 fraction, which excluded terminally differentiated effector memory CD45RA+ cells. Specimen: naive CD8+ T cells from PBMCs. These receptors were obtained from a man aged 18 to 30 in good health. Some clones in this sample may be carry-over from other donors' samples.

The CDR3 nucleotides are TGTGCCAGCAGCCACGACGGGGGCGAAAAACTGTTTTTT. This translates into CASSHDGGEKLFF. The chain couples TRBV5-6 to TRBJ1-4; possible D gene TRBD1, 6 bases. This CDR3 is built from 13 residues. CDR1 and CDR2 (germline): SGHDT, YYEEEE. The V and J ends lost 4 bases and 8 bases respectively, with 12 bases between them.

Points on this clone: Other nucleotide sequences in the sample specify the same CDR3. The V gene is TRBV28, the J gene TRBJ2-7; TRBD2 might be the D (6 bases). CDR3 size: 12 residues. V lost 1 base and J lost 6, with 7 bases in between. Germline V gene sequence: CDR1 MDHEN, CDR2 SYDVKM. In nucleotides, the CDR3 is TGTGCCAGCAGTTTATACGGGAGCGAGCAGTACTTC. Protein: CASSLYGSEQYF.

The rearrangement joins TRBV7-8 to TRBJ2-7, with 7 bases lining up with TRBD1. Germline values: CDR1 SGHVS, CDR2 FQNEAQ. V was clipped by 5 bases and J by 2 bases; unmatched bases: 3. This CDR3 has 13 amino acids. The CDR3 DNA is TGTGCCAGCAGCCGAGACAGGGCCTACGAGCAGTACTTC. Translated, it gives CASSRDRAYEQYF.

Points on this clone: This CDR3 is also generated by other DNA sequences in the sample. The chain is built from TRBV10-2 and TRBJ2-7; D is unresolved. The CDR3 covers 12 residues. V was trimmed by 3 bases and J by 0 bases, leaving 3 bases between them. Per the germline V gene, CDR1 is WSHSY and CDR2 is SAAADI. CDR3: CASSDVSYEQYF. CDR3 coding DNA: TGCGCCAGCAGTGACGTCTCCTACGAGCAGTACTTC.

The chain recombines TRBV4-1 with TRBJ2-7; 7 bases match TRBD2. The CDR3 sequence is 17 residues long. Germline V gene sequence: CDR1 MGHRA, CDR2 YSYEKL. V gave up 0 bases and J gave up 5 bases; unmatched junction bases: 13. The DNA of the CDR3 is TGCGCCAGCAGCCAAGATGGCCCGGCTGGGGAGGGCAACGAGCAGTACTTC. Translating it yields CASSQDGPAGEGNEQYF.

The rearrangement joins TRBV6-5 to TRBJ1-1, with 7 bases fitting TRBD1. Germline lookup yields CDR1 MNHEY and CDR2 SVGAGI. This CDR3 region has 14 residues. Germline trimming cut 9 bases from V and 1 base from J; bases unmatched to any gene: 8. CDR3 coding DNA: TGTGCCAGTGGAAGACAGGGTTCGAACACTGAAGCTTTCTTT. This codes for CASGRQGSNTEAFF.

The chain combines TRBV19 with TRBJ1-1; the D gene is possibly TRBD1 (5 bases). V dropped 6 bases and J dropped 6 bases, with 17 bases sitting between them. This CDR3 is 14 amino acids long. Germline CDR1 and CDR2: LNHDA and SQIVND (reference sequence). The CDR3 DNA is TGTGCCAGTAGGCGGGACGGAATTACTTCTGAAGCTTTCTTT. Its protein is CASRRDGITSEAFF.

The chain combines TRBV27 with TRBJ1-1, with D possibly being TRBD1 (5 bases). CDR1 is MNHEY and CDR2 is SMNVEV in the germline V gene (reference sequence). V lost 2 bases and J 7 bases, leaving 11 bases between the germline ends. There are 13 residues in the CDR3. CDR3 sequence: CASSLIGAGEAFF. The DNA of the CDR3 is TGTGCCAGCAGTTTAATAGGGGCGGGTGAAGCTTTCTTT.

This clone was seen a single time. The chain joins TRBV28 to TRBJ1-5; D is perhaps TRBD1 (6 bases). The CDR3 contains 16 residues. Germline V lookup: CDR1 MDHEN, CDR2 SYDVKM. The V gene lost 5 bases and the J gene lost 0 bases, with 14 bases spanning the gap. Here the CDR3 DNA reads TGTGCCAGCAGTCCCCTCGGGGGCTTTAGCAATCAGCCCCAGCATTTT. This gives the protein CASSPLGGFSNQPQHF.

To note about this clone: Distinct nucleotide sequences in the sample also encode this CDR3. The chain joins TRBV27 to TRBJ1-5, with D perhaps TRBD1 (6 bases). Germline V gene data show CDR1 as MNHEY and CDR2 as SMNVEV (reference sequence). This CDR3 spans 16 amino acids. Trimming took off 0 bases at V and 0 bases at J, with 9 bases between the two ends. CDR3: CASSLSAGDSNQPQHF. DNA of the CDR3: TGTGCCAGCAGTTTATCGGCAGGGGATAGCAATCAGCCCCAGCATTTT.

The CDR3: CASSPYRSSYNEQFF. In nucleotides, the CDR3 is TGTGCCAGCAGCCCTTACAGGAGCTCCTACAATGAGCAGTTCTTC. The rearrangement joins TRBV7-3 to TRBJ2-1; D might be TRBD1 (5 bases). Trimming took 5 bases from V and 0 from J, leaving 11 bases between them. This CDR3 spans 15 amino acids. Germline CDR1 SGHTA, CDR2 FQGTGA.

The CDR3, as DNA: TGTGCCAGCTGGGGCTCTGGAAACACCATATATTTT. Translation gives CASWGSGNTIYF. This chain uses TRBV28 with TRBJ1-3; D gene uncertain. The V end was cut by 8 bases, the J end by 0 bases, with 5 bases between. Germline CDR1 MDHEN, CDR2 SYDVKM. This CDR3 is built from 12 residues.

CDR3 region: CASSFRASSYEQYF. The CDR3 DNA sequence: TGTGCCAGCAGCTTCAGGGCTAGCTCCTACGAGCAGTACTTC. The rearrangement uses TRBV13 and TRBJ2-7; TRBD1 might be the D (5 bases). Per germline, CDR1 PRHDT and CDR2 FYEKMQ (reference sequence). The germline V and J ends were trimmed by 3 bases and 0 bases, with 9 bases remaining between them. This CDR3 spans 14 amino acids.

The chain links TRBV11-2 to TRBJ1-1; 7 positions match TRBD1. The length of the CDR3 is 14 residues. Unmatched junction bases numbered 3, after V lost 5 bases and J lost 0 bases. Looked up from germline, CDR1 is SGHAT and CDR2 is FQNNGV. The CDR3 sequence: CASSPGTVNTEAFF. In DNA form, the CDR3 reads TGTGCCAGCAGCCCAGGGACAGTGAACACTGAAGCTTTCTTT.

The genes are TRBV19 and TRBJ2-3; D gene uncertain. Trimming took 7 bases from V and 6 from J, leaving 14 bases between them. Germline CDR1 is LNHDA and CDR2 is SQIVND (reference sequence). The CDR3 is made up of 13 amino acids. Written as DNA, the CDR3 is TGTGCCAGTATAGAGCGAGGAGCCGATACGCAGTATTTT. It translates to CASIERGADTQYF.

CDR3 nucleotides: TGTGCCAGCAGGCCGGGACTCCGCTACGAGCAGTACTTC. It codes for CASRPGLRYEQYF. V gene TRBV7-9 combines with J gene TRBJ2-7; a possible D gene is TRBD2 (6 bases). The CDR3 spans 13 residues. V was clipped by 6 bases and J by 3 bases, with 12 bases between them. Germline CDR1 reads SEHNR; CDR2 reads FQNEAQ (reference sequence).

CDR3 DNA sequence: TGCGCCAGCAGCCTAGGGACAGGGAATGAAGCTAACTATGGCTACACCTTC. This gives the protein CASSLGTGNEANYGYTF. This chain joins TRBV4-3 and TRBJ1-2; 9 bases match TRBD1. Germline CDR1 LGHNA, CDR2 YSLEER. V lost 4 bases to trimming and J lost 0 bases; unmatched junction nucleotides: 9. This CDR3 has 17 residues.

The chain's CDR3 is CASSFIGEVGRNEQFF. The CDR3 DNA reads TGTGCCAGCAGTTTTATCGGGGAGGTAGGAAGGAATGAGCAGTTCTTC. J is TRBJ2-1 and V is TRBV27, with D perhaps TRBD2 (6 bases). The V gene's germline CDR1 is MNHEY and CDR2 SMNVEV (reference sequence). The CDR3 has 16 residues. V was pared by 3 bases and J by 7 bases, with 19 bases between.

In this sample, this clone turned up a few times. The chain employs TRBV14 and TRBJ1-5; perhaps TRBD1 as D (5 bases). The CDR3 is 13 residues long. The V gene's germline CDR1 is SGHDN and CDR2 FVKESK. With 3 bases removed from V and 6 bases from J, the gap between germline ends came to 9 bases. Written as DNA, the CDR3 is TGTGCCAGCAGCCACAGGGCCGGTCAGCCCCAGCATTTT. Its translation is CASSHRAGQPQHF. The full variable domain, its missing parts supplied by reference TRBV14 and TRBJ1-5, is EAGVTQFPSHSVIEKGQTVTLRCDPISGHDNLYWYRRVMGKEIKFLLHFVKESKQDESGMPNNRFLAERTGGTYSTLKVQPAELEDSGVYFCASSHRAGQPQHFGDGTRLSIL.

A remark on this clone: The same CDR3 arises from other DNA sequences in this sample as well. The gene calls are TRBV7-3 and TRBJ2-3; D is tentatively TRBD1 or TRBD2 (5 bases each). The CDR3 totals 15 residues. In germline, CDR1 is SGHTA, CDR2 FQGTGA. V was clipped by 3 bases and J by 0 bases, with 10 bases between them. The CDR3 loop is CASSLGRASTDTQYF. Written as DNA, the CDR3 is TGTGCCAGCAGCTTGGGGCGGGCTAGCACAGATACGCAGTATTTT.

This chain links TRBV19 with TRBJ2-2, with 9 bases identical to TRBD2. The trim removed 2 bases at V and 7 bases at J, leaving 8 bases unmatched. The CDR3 consists of 16 residues. In germline, CDR1 is LNHDA, CDR2 SQIVND (reference sequence). CDR3 nucleotides: TGTGCCAGTAGTATAATGGGGACTAGCTTCGGCGGGGAGCTGTTTTTT. It encodes CASSIMGTSFGGELFF.

The V and J genes are TRBV28 and TRBJ2-1; D tentatively fits TRBD1 or TRBD2 (5 bases each). CDR3 length equals 15 residues. CDR1 MDHEN and CDR2 SYDVKM come from the germline V gene. V was clipped by 5 bases and J by 3 bases, with 14 bases between them. CDR3 nucleotide sequence: TGTGCCAGCAGTCTTGGGACCACCCTCTACAATGAGCAGTTCTTC. Protein: CASSLGTTLYNEQFF.

V is TRBV27 and J is TRBJ2-7; D not certain. The V and J ends lost 5 bases and 2 bases respectively, with 10 bases between them. The CDR3 runs to 13 residues. The V gene's germline CDR1 is MNHEY and CDR2 SMNVEV (reference sequence). The CDR3 sequence is CASSPFGPYEQYF. The DNA of the CDR3 is TGTGCCAGCAGTCCCTTTGGCCCCTACGAGCAGTACTTC.

The rearrangement uses TRBV7-2 and TRBJ2-1, with 13 bases aligning to TRBD2. Germline CDR1 is SGHTA and CDR2 is FQGNSA. Trimming cost V 5 bases and J 3 bases; bases outside gene matches: 10. The CDR3 sequence is 18 residues long. The CDR3 region has the DNA TGTGCCAGCAGCATCGGACTAGCGGGAGTTTTGGTCTACAATGAGCAGTTCTTC. This encodes CASSIGLAGVLVYNEQFF.

The chain recombines TRBV27 with TRBJ2-7, with 7 bases fitting TRBD2. Trimming took 2 bases from V and 8 from J; bases not matched to a gene: 15. Germline assignment: CDR1 MNHEY and CDR2 SMNVEV (reference sequence). This CDR3 has 16 amino acids. CDR3 residues: CASSLLGTTVPRQQYF. Written as DNA, the CDR3 is TGTGCCAGCAGTTTACTCGGGACTACAGTTCCCAGGCAGCAGTACTTC.

In this sample, this clone turned up once. The V gene is TRBV4-1, the J gene TRBJ2-1; 11 bases are a match to TRBD2. Trimming removed 6 bases from V and 6 bases from J; junction bases left unmatched: 7. The germline V gene has CDR1 MGHRA and CDR2 YSYEKL. CDR3 length: 15 amino acids. This CDR3 reads CASRGFGTSGNEQFF. The CDR3 DNA reads TGCGCCAGCAGGGGGTTCGGGACTAGCGGCAATGAGCAGTTCTTC.